This TCR beta chain stems from a study of blood T cell repertoires in COVID-19. Study-wide background: Whether acute or convalescent, the COVID-19 samples came from the United States, Italy and Spain. The cDNA or gDNA used as material had been derived from T cells, B-cell-depleted T cells, or PBMCs.

Germline V lookup: CDR1 DFQATT, CDR2 SNEGSKA (reference sequence). CDR3 length: 11 residues. Trimming removed 3 bases from V and 5 bases from J, with 8 bases in between. Measured with immunoSEQ multiplex PCR; TCRdb has only the in-frame clones, and not every one. The sample consists of 90,000 to 120,000 clones, over 60% of them appearing once. What was sequenced was peripheral blood. The chain is built from TRBV20-1 and TRBJ2-7; no clear D. This TCR was recovered from a man aged 70 or older with acute or convalescent COVID-19. The CDR3 region is CSASKANEQYF. The CDR3 nucleotides are TGCAGTGCTAGTAAAGCAAACGAGCAGTACTTC.